This TCR beta chain was identified during a study of shared clonotypes between healthy human individuals. Study context: Samples came from a couple of female and a few male donors aged 18 to 49. Broader study findings: Rarefaction showed that sequencing of sorted subsets was incomplete (despite large depth).

As for this clone: Its antigen is unidentified.

Splitting of CD4+ cells produced CD45RA+ naive and CD45RA-negative memory subsets. Per germline, CDR1 MNHNS and CDR2 SASEGT. This CDR3 spans 16 amino acids. The V segment lost 1 base and the J segment 2 bases; nucleotides outside the gene matches: 7. Here immunoSEQ multiplex PCR was the method, and the copy in TCRdb shows in-frame clones only, minus some. Here the sample spans over a million clones, roughly 75% being singletons. This chain connects TRBV6-1 to TRBJ2-5; 7 bases are a match to TRBD1. The sequence was obtained from a man aged 18 to 30 in good health. The sequenced sample was memory CD4+ T cells sorted from blood. Indicated subset: CD45RA-negative fraction. The CDR3 nucleotides are TGTGCCAGCAGTGAAGGATATGGCAGGGGGCAAGAGACCCAGTACTTC. It translates to CASSEGYGRGQETQYF.